This entry lists 14 T cell receptor beta chains sequenced from one sample in a study of STAT5B mutations in CD4+ large granular lymphocyte leukemia. Clones were sequenced by immunoSEQ multiplex PCR, and TCRdb holds only the in-frame ones, with some missing. The data contain tens of thousands of clones, roughly two thirds of them singletons. The sample consisted of CD4+ T cells from blood buffy coats. The origin of the receptors is a human donor in good health.

The gene calls are TRBV7-9 and TRBJ1-3, with a possible D match to TRBD1 (5 bases). The CDR3 has 14 residues. Trimming left V 3 bases short and J 2 bases short, with 8 bases between. CDR1 SEHNR and CDR2 FQNEAQ come from the germline V gene (reference sequence). Here the CDR3 reads CASSFQGTGNTIYF. CDR3 DNA sequence: TGTGCCAGCAGCTTCCAGGGTACTGGAAACACCATATATTTT.

The chain couples TRBV7-2 to TRBJ2-5; a possible D gene is TRBD2 (5 bases). This CDR3 contains 12 residues. Germline CDR1 reads SGHTA; CDR2 reads FQGNSA. V was pared by 7 bases and J by 5 bases, with 11 bases between. The CDR3 is CASTFRGETQYF. For the CDR3, the DNA is TGTGCCAGCACTTTTCGCGGGGAGACCCAGTACTTC.

A few counts support this clone. This chain links TRBV2 with TRBJ1-5, with D perhaps matching TRBD1 (5 bases). CDR1 and CDR2 from the germline V gene are SNHLY and FYNNEI. Trimming took off 2 bases at V and 5 bases at J, with 10 bases between the two ends. The CDR3 is 14 amino acids. CDR3 region: CASSEIRADQPQHF. The DNA for the CDR3 is TGTGCCAGCAGTGAAATCAGGGCGGATCAGCCCCAGCATTTT.

The CDR3 nucleotides are TGTGCCAGTTCCCGAGTTACTGTCGGGGAGCTGTTTTTT. It translates to CASSRVTVGELFF. The rearrangement joins TRBV19 to TRBJ2-2; D is uncertain. CDR1 LNHDA and CDR2 SQIVND come from the germline V gene (reference sequence). The length of the CDR3 is 13 residues. With 8 bases removed from V and 7 bases from J, the gap between germline ends came to 14 bases.

This clone was recorded only once. This rearrangement joins TRBV13 to TRBJ2-7, with TRBD1 identical over 8 bases. CDR3 length: 14 amino acids. Germline loops: CDR1 PRHDT, CDR2 FYEKMQ (reference sequence). Trimming took 4 bases from V and 2 from J; bases not matched to a gene: 4. The CDR3 DNA reads as TGTGCCAGCAGCTCTGGGACAGGAACCTACGAGCAGTACTTC. Protein: CASSSGTGTYEQYF.

CDR3 nucleotides: TGTGCCAGCAGTTACTCGGTCCCGGCCACCTACAATGAGCAGTTCTTC. Translating it yields CASSYSVPATYNEQFF. The chain carries TRBV6-5 and TRBJ2-1; D unresolved. The CDR3 is 16 amino acids. Germline V lookup: CDR1 MNHEY, CDR2 SVGAGI. Trimming removed 0 bases from V and 2 bases from J, with 11 bases in between.

The rearrangement links TRBV6-1 to TRBJ1-1; D call uncertain. The V end was cut by 1 base, the J end by 1 base, with 7 bases between. The CDR3 extends over 14 amino acids. Per the germline V gene, CDR1 is MNHNS and CDR2 is SASEGT. Here the CDR3 reads CASSEGTSNTEAFF. The CDR3 nucleotides are TGTGCCAGCAGTGAAGGCACCTCGAACACTGAAGCTTTCTTT.

This clone was seen just once. The V and J genes are TRBV6-5 and TRBJ2-1; 8 bases line up with TRBD2. Trimming took 4 bases from V and 14 from J; bases not matched to a gene: 4. CDR1 and CDR2 from the germline V gene are MNHEY and SVGAGI. The CDR3 has 11 amino acids. The CDR3 DNA is TGTGCCAGCAGTTTCGACGGGAGGGAGTTCTTC. This encodes CASSFDGREFF.

This clone came up once. The chain uses TRBV6-4 and TRBJ2-1; TRBD2 aligns across 12 bases. Germline CDR1 is MRHNA and CDR2 is SNTAGT. The CDR3 is 15 amino acids. V dropped 3 bases and J dropped 7; count of bases not matched to a gene: 4. The CDR3 is CASSDGLAGGNEQFF. DNA for the CDR3: TGTGCCAGCAGTGATGGCCTAGCGGGGGGGAATGAGCAGTTCTTC.

The V gene is TRBV7-8, the J gene TRBJ2-3; 12 positions agree with TRBD2. Per the germline V gene, CDR1 is SGHVS and CDR2 is FQNEAQ. The junction had 7 bases not matched to a gene; V was cut back by 0 bases and J by 0 bases. The CDR3 has 19 residues. The CDR3 bases are TGTGCCAGCAGCTTAGCGCTTGGACTAGCGGGGTCTAGCACAGATACGCAGTATTTT. It specifies CASSLALGLAGSSTDTQYF.

The chain combines TRBV6-1 with TRBJ2-1; 12 bases agree with TRBD1. Trimming at V came to 7 bases and at J to 8 bases, leaving 9 bases not matched to a gene. Germline CDR1 and CDR2: MNHNS and SASEGT. CDR3 length: 15 amino acids. CDR3 amino acids: CASNIAGTGGDEQFF. CDR3 coding DNA: TGTGCCAGCAATATAGCCGGGACAGGGGGCGATGAGCAGTTCTTC.

The rearrangement uses TRBV6-1 and TRBJ2-7; 9 bases map to TRBD2. CDR1 MNHNS and CDR2 SASEGT come from the germline V gene. The CDR3 sequence is 17 residues long. V gave up 2 bases and J gave up 5 bases; unmatched junction bases: 13. DNA for the CDR3: TGTGCCAGCAGTGAACTGGCCCCCTGGGCGGGGGGGCACGAGCAGTACTTC. Encoded protein: CASSELAPWAGGHEQYF.

The CDR3 region has the DNA TGTGCCAGCTCACCACCGGGGGAGCATAGTCAGCCCCAGCATTTT. It translates to CASSPPGEHSQPQHF. V usage is TRBV18 and J usage is TRBJ1-5, with TRBD1 as a possible D gene (5 bases). Trimming removed 0 bases from V and 6 bases from J, with 12 bases in between. The CDR3 is 15 residues long. The germline V gene has CDR1 KGHSH and CDR2 LQKENI.

J is TRBJ1-3 and V is TRBV6-1, with D possibly matching TRBD1 (6 bases). The V gene lost 0 bases and the J gene lost 4 bases, with 25 bases spanning the gap. The CDR3 has 20 amino acids. Germline-derived CDR1 and CDR2 are MNHNS and SASEGT. The CDR3 sequence is CASSEAPVLEAGASGNTIYF. As DNA, the CDR3 is TGTGCCAGCAGTGAAGCTCCGGTTCTCGAGGCAGGGGCGAGCGGAAACACCATATATTTT.